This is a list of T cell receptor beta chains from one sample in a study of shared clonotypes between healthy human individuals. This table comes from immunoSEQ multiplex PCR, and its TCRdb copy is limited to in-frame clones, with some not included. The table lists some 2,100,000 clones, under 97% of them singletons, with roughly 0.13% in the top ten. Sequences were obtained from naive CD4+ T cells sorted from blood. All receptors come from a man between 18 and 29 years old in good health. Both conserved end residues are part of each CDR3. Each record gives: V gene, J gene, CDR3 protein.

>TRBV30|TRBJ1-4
CAWSVWVNEKLFF
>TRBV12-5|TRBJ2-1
CASGLASGRGEQFF
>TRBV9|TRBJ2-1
CASSVFSVADNEQFF
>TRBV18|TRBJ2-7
CASSPGQVGLLVQYF
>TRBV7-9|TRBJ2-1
CASREGPGGPQNNEQFF
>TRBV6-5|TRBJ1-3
CASSSGSYGTGNTIYF
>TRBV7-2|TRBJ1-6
CASSLAQGANSPLHF
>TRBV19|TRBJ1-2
CASSRTAEYGYTF
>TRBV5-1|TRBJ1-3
CASSQTTGGTGNTIYF
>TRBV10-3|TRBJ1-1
CAISDGVGAFF
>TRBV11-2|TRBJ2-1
CASSIFSGWPMDEQFF
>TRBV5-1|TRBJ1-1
CASSLEEAEAFF
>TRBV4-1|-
CASRPDRGVGEQYF
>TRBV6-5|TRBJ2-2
CASSSLNTGSAGELFF
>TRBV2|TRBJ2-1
CASYPGGGNEQFF
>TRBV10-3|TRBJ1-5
CAISAGQMTQPQHF
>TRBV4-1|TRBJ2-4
CASSQSGAKNIQYF